This T cell receptor (beta chain) was observed in a study of blood T cell repertoires in COVID-19. Germline V gives CDR1 SGHTA, CDR2 FQGTGA. V lost 3 bases and J lost 10; bases outside the gene matches: 8. The CDR3 loop spans 14 amino acids. Repertoires were generated with immunoSEQ multiplex PCR, while TCRdb's copy carries only in-frame clones and drops some. The sample carries fewer than 120,000 clones, approximately 67% recorded once. The chain employs TRBV7-3 and TRBJ2-1; 8 bases are a match to TRBD1. The TCR was taken from a woman aged 55 to 70 with acute or convalescent COVID-19. Sample: peripheral blood. CDR3 sequence (DNA): TGTGCCAGCAGCTTGGACAGGGCTACTAGGGAGCAGTTCTTC. It encodes CASSLDRATREQFF. The full variable domain, in which reference TRBV7-3 and TRBJ2-1 provide the parts outside the CDR3, is GAGVSQTPSNKVTEKGKYVELRCDPISGHTALYWYRQSLGQGPEFLIYFQGTGAADDSGLPNDRFFAVRPEGSVSTLKIQRTERGDSAVYLCASSLDRATREQFFGPGTRLTVL.